This passage covers 17 T cell receptor beta chains from one sample sequenced in a study of read filtering for tumor transcriptome and immune sequencing. The library was built from about 0.4 ug RNA with molecular barcoded adaptors for alpha/delta and beta/gamma chains. Via MiXCR, TCRdb re-called the reads, giving one row per CDR3 protein. The profile covers over 90,000 distinct CDR3 sequences, with 20% to 25% appearing a single time and 9.5% to 12% taken by the ten largest. Sequenced sample: a population of CD138-negative cells sorted from bone marrow. The receptor source for this set is a donor over 35 with multiple myeloma.

Many counts were recorded for this clonotype. This rearrangement joins TRBV28 to TRBJ1-5; a possible D gene is TRBD1 (5 bases). Germline loops: CDR1 MDHEN, CDR2 SYDVKM. The V and J ends lost 6 bases and 0 bases respectively, with 15 bases between them. The length of the CDR3 is 16 residues. CDR3 bases: TGTGCCAGCAGCTACCGTGGGGGGTATAGCAATCAGCCCCAGCATTTT. Translation gives CASSYRGGYSNQPQHF. The full variable domain, rest sourced from reference TRBV28 and TRBJ1-5, is DVKVTQSSRYLVKRTGEKVFLECVQDMDHENMFWYRQDPGLGLRLIYFSYDVKMKEKGDIPEGYSVSREKKERFSLILESASTNQTSMYLCASSYRGGYSNQPQHFGDGTRLSIL.

This clonotype turned up a few times. Since a much larger clone is just one base distant, this may be a read error. CDR3 nucleotides: TGTGCCAGCAGCTCACTCGGACCAGCGGAAATTACCTACGAGCAGTACTTC. Protein product: CASSSLGPAEITYEQYF. The chain links TRBV11-2 to TRBJ2-7, with D maybe TRBD2 (5 bases). Trimming stripped 4 bases from V and 2 bases from J, with 21 bases between. Germline V gene lookup returns CDR1 SGHAT and CDR2 FQNNGV. The CDR3 covers 17 residues.

This clonotype was recorded at least ten times. The rearrangement joins TRBV9 to TRBJ2-6; D not certain. The CDR3 spans 16 residues. V dropped 0 bases and J dropped 0 bases, with 7 bases sitting between them. Germline CDR1 SGDLS, CDR2 YYNGEE. The CDR3: CASSVAPGSGANVLTF. The CDR3 coding sequence is TGTGCCAGCAGCGTAGCTCCAGGCTCTGGGGCCAACGTCCTGACTTTC.

The rearrangement joins TRBV7-3 to TRBJ2-2; maybe TRBD2 (5 bases). V was clipped by 5 bases and J by 1 base, with 17 bases between them. Germline V gene data show CDR1 as SGHTA and CDR2 as FQGTGA. This CDR3 region has 17 residues. In nucleotides, the CDR3 is TGTGCCAGCAGCCCACCCGGAGGCGGGTTGAACACCGGGGAGCTGTTTTTT. Its protein product is CASSPPGGGLNTGELFF.

The sample holds many counts of this clonotype. J is TRBJ1-1 and V is TRBV6-6; D not resolved. V lost 2 bases and J lost 2, with 12 bases in between. The CDR3 totals 15 residues. CDR1 and CDR2 (germline): MNHNY, SVGAGI (reference sequence). CDR3 loop: CASSYRGGSNTEAFF. In nucleotides, the CDR3 is TGTGCCAGCAGTTACAGAGGCGGCAGTAACACTGAAGCTTTCTTT.

V gene TRBV7-3 combines with J gene TRBJ1-5, with a tentative D call TRBD1 (5 bases). CDR1 is SGHTA, CDR2 FQGTGA, per germline. The CDR3 has 16 amino acids. V lost 4 bases to trimming and J lost 4 bases, with 17 bases between them. DNA for the CDR3: TGTGCCAGCAGCTCCTCCCGGGACGAAGTGAATCAGCCCCAGCATTTT. It encodes CASSSSRDEVNQPQHF.

This rearrangement joins TRBV2 to TRBJ2-1; no definite D call. V lost 5 bases to trimming and J lost 8 bases, with 16 bases between them. The CDR3 sequence is 14 residues long. The germline V gene encodes CDR1 SNHLY and CDR2 FYNNEI. CDR3 in amino acids: CASSTVVQADEQFF. CDR3 DNA: TGTGCCAGCAGTACGGTGGTTCAGGCCGATGAGCAGTTCTTC.

This clonotype was seen only a few times. CDR3 DNA sequence: TGTGCCAGCGCACGAATGCCGGGCCACGAGCAGTACTTC. Its translation: CASARMPGHEQYF. This sequence joins TRBV7-9 and TRBJ2-7, with D uncertain. V lost 8 bases, J lost 5 bases, and 16 bases lay in between. CDR3 length: 13 residues. CDR1 is SEHNR and CDR2 is FQNEAQ in the germline V gene (reference sequence).

As to this clonotype: This could be a read error, since a much larger clone is one nucleotide away. For the CDR3, the DNA is TGTGCCAGCAGCTTACACTATGGACGGTCGAGTGAAGATACGCAGTATTTT. It yields the protein CASSLHYGRSSEDTQYF. This sequence joins TRBV7-8 and TRBJ2-3; D ambiguous. Trimming pared 2 bases from V and 5 bases from J, leaving 20 bases between. From germline, CDR1 is SGHVS and CDR2 FQNEAQ. The CDR3 sequence is 17 residues long.

Comments on this clonotype: A much larger clone lies a single base off, so this may be a read error. The chain combines TRBV29-1 with TRBJ2-5, with a weak D call TRBD2 (7 bases). Germline lookup yields CDR1 SQVTM and CDR2 ANQGSEA. The germline V and J ends were trimmed by 4 bases and 4 bases, with 13 bases remaining between them. The CDR3 has 13 amino acids. DNA of the CDR3: TGCAGCGTTGCAGGGAGGGGGAGAGAGACCCAGTACTTC. Translating it yields CSVAGRGRETQYF.

As concerns this clonotype: Just one base apart from a much larger clone, this may be a read error. The chain couples TRBV5-6 to TRBJ1-1, with D possibly matching TRBD1 (6 bases). Trimming cost V 2 bases and J 7 bases, with 18 bases left between them. Germline V CDR1 and CDR2: SGHDT, YYEEEE. This CDR3 is built from 15 residues. The CDR3 bases are TGTGCCAGCAGCTTCGGGGCAGGGGAATTTGGTGAAGCTTTCTTT. This gives the protein CASSFGAGEFGEAFF.

The chain joins TRBV4-1 to TRBJ2-7, with D perhaps TRBD1 (6 bases). Germline CDR1 MGHRA, CDR2 YSYEKL. This CDR3 has 18 residues. With 1 base removed from V and 2 bases from J, the gap between germline ends came to 21 bases. CDR3: CASSQVFGQSIYPYEQYF. The DNA of the CDR3 is TGCGCCAGCAGCCAAGTATTTGGACAGTCAATATATCCCTACGAGCAGTACTTC.

By sample fraction, this clonotype is medium-sized (0.01 to 0.1%). This chain uses TRBV12-3 or TRBV12-4 with TRBJ2-1, with 7 bases lining up with TRBD1. V lost 6 bases to trimming and J lost 3 bases; unmatched junction nucleotides: 11. CDR3 length: 16 amino acids. The chain's CDR3 is CASRRDRDTFYNEQFF. The CDR3 DNA is TGTGCCAGCAGAAGGGACAGAGATACCTTCTACAATGAGCAGTTCTTC.

This clonotype has a count of ten or more. J is TRBJ1-4 and V is TRBV4-2; D is undetermined. The CDR3 is 14 amino acids. Germline CDR1 and CDR2: LGHNA and YNFKEQ. V lost 0 bases and J lost 4, with 6 bases in between. This CDR3 reads CASSQDHHNEKLFF. CDR3 DNA sequence: TGTGCCAGCAGCCAAGATCATCATAATGAAAAACTGTTTTTT.

This clonotype was found a few times. V gene TRBV2 combines with J gene TRBJ1-1; D call uncertain. The CDR3 length is 13 residues. The V end was cut by 4 bases, the J end by 0 bases, with 6 bases between. Germline assignment: CDR1 SNHLY and CDR2 FYNNEI. The CDR3 nucleotides are TGTGCCAGCAGTGCAAACATGAACACTGAAGCTTTCTTT. Translation: CASSANMNTEAFF.

This clonotype was detected ten times or more. The gene calls are TRBV18 and TRBJ2-2, with 8 bases lining up with TRBD1. The CDR3 consists of 14 residues. Germline V gives CDR1 KGHSH, CDR2 LQKENI. V trimming: 6 bases; J trimming: 5 bases; junction bases outside the gene matches: 5. CDR3 nucleotides: TGTGCCAGCTCGTTCCAGGGGGCAACCGGGGAGCTGTTTTTT. This codes for CASSFQGATGELFF.

V gene TRBV4-1 combines with J gene TRBJ1-5; D gene unclear. Germline lookup yields CDR1 MGHRA and CDR2 YSYEKL. V lost 4 bases and J 7 bases, leaving 11 bases between the germline ends. This CDR3 region has 13 residues. CDR3 loop: CASSPLDGQPQHF. DNA for the CDR3: TGCGCCAGCAGCCCCCTGGACGGCCAGCCCCAGCATTTT.